Reported below is one TCR beta chain. Its antigen is not known. This specimen comes from a study of cytomegalovirus exposure and HLA in healthy donors. Study background: In a later analysis, the roughly 120 validation repertoires were reported to have used the same platform as the approximately 670 first-cohort repertoires. Regarding the study as a whole: Reported performance of the classifier showed diagnosis of cytomegalovirus status with high specificity and sensitivity. The authors listed around 150 TCR beta chains as cytomegalovirus-associated. Rare TCR sequences predominated, though certain public TCRs were found in many donors.

The method was immunoSEQ multiplex PCR; TCRdb's version includes in-frame clones alone and lacks a portion of them. The data show roughly 60,000 clones, with about 91% seen just once and about 1.2% held by the top ten. This CDR3 comprises 17 residues. In germline, CDR1 is SGHNT, CDR2 YYREEE (reference sequence). V was clipped by 2 bases and J by 3 bases; unmatched bases: 10. Sequencing was carried out using PBMCs. The sequence came from a young woman in good health and CMV-seronegative. V gene TRBV5-4 combines with J gene TRBJ1-2; TRBD1 aligns across 10 bases. Here the CDR3 reads CASSFWGGQGVDYGYTF. The CDR3 DNA follows: TGTGCCAGCAGCTTCTGGGGTGGACAGGGGGTTGACTATGGCTACACCTTC.